Listed here is a single T cell receptor beta chain. Per the original data handling: It was from reference gene primer amplification that nucleated cell counts were estimated. Assay used: immunoSEQ multiplex PCR; TCRdb lists only in-frame clones, some missing. Clone size and V and J calls were adopted from that table, with D and trimming inferred from the DNA. The table has approximately 110,000 clones, 85% to 90% seen once. The CDR3 extends over 17 amino acids. The trim removed 4 bases at V and 4 bases at J, leaving 15 bases unmatched. Germline CDR1 and CDR2: SGHRS and YFSETQ. This sample was included in a study of blood T cell repertoires in COVID-19. The overall study: The origin of the acute and convalescent COVID-19 samples was the United States, Italy and Spain. PBMCs, B-cell-depleted T cells, or T cells provided the cDNA or gDNA that made up the material.

The V gene is TRBV5-1, the J gene TRBJ2-3; 7 bases agree with TRBD2. The specimen was peripheral blood. This sequence originates from a human donor in a cohort sampled during active COVID-19. CDR3 bases: TGCGCCAGCAGCCCCAACGATTGGGATAGCGGGTCAGATACGCAGTATTTT. Amino acid sequence: CASSPNDWDSGSDTQYF.